This T cell receptor beta chain originates from a study of T cells in Graves' hyperthyroidism and ophthalmopathy. Study-level background: Peripheral blood was collected at initial diagnosis, before any treatment.

On this clonotype itself: What it binds is unknown.

Points from the study as a whole: The majority of expanded thyroid clonotypes above 0.001 also appeared in blood.

The CDR3 extends over 14 amino acids. Germline-derived CDR1 and CDR2 are MNHEY and SVGAGI. The V end lost 2 bases, the J end lost 3 bases, and 11 bases lay between the germline ends. What was amplified from RNA transcripts were TCR beta CDR3 regions. The TCR CDR3 was amplified in a first-round RT-PCR using the HTBI primer set. MiXCR, run by TCRdb on the multiplex PCR reads, gives a single entry per CDR3 protein. The sample holds about 840,000 distinct CDR3 sequences, approximately 40% seen once. Patients were excluded for uncontrolled infection, other autoimmune disease, pregnancy or lactation. The clonotype originates from a man aged 18 to 35 with Graves' hyperthyroidism. The genes are TRBV6-5 and TRBJ2-7, with D perhaps TRBD1 (6 bases). Sequenced material: blood. CDR3 sequence: CASSYTRDNYEQYF. The CDR3 DNA is TGTGCCAGCAGTTACACCCGGGACAACTACGAGCAGTACTTC.